A selection of T cell receptor beta chains follows, all from one sample in a study of Graves' ophthalmopathy and Graves' hyperthyroidism. MiXCR was run by TCRdb on the multiplex PCR reads, yielding one entry per CDR3 protein. This sample has about half a million distinct CDR3 sequences; about an eighth occur once, and the top ten carry 8% to 10%. What was sequenced was blood. These receptors came from a woman in her 30s with Graves' ophthalmopathy. Each CDR3 is given with its conserved first and last residue. A D gene is named only where the DNA matches it firmly. Clone sizes are given selectively: once, few, many, or a class where the clone is expanded.

TRBV20-1,TRBJ1-1,TRBD1,many,CSASPGQMNTEAFF,TGCAGTGCTAGCCCGGGACAGATGAACACTGAAGCTTTCTTT
TRBV12-3/TRBV12-4,TRBJ1-1,NA,NA,CASRPNIRVTEAFF,TGTGCCAGCCGCCCCAACATCAGGGTCACTGAAGCTTTCTTT
TRBV9,TRBJ2-7,NA,NA,CASSVAASSYEQYF,TGTGCCAGCAGCGTAGCGGCGAGCTCCTACGAGCAGTACTTC
TRBV6-1,TRBJ1-1,NA,many,CASRNGRVDTEAFF,TGTGCCAGCAGGAACGGAAGGGTAGACACTGAAGCTTTCTTT
TRBV12-3/TRBV12-4,TRBJ1-1,NA,many,CASSLTMTPGAEAFF,TGTGCCAGCAGTTTAACGATGACCCCTGGGGCTGAAGCTTTCTTT
TRBV6-1,TRBJ2-7,TRBD2,many,CASSRGGERNEQYF,TGTGCCAGCAGTCGGGGGGGCGAACGGAACGAGCAGTACTTC
TRBV30,TRBJ1-6,TRBD1,NA,CAWKHRGRRNSPLHF,TGTGCCTGGAAACACAGGGGGCGGAGGAATTCACCCCTCCACTTT
TRBV12-3/TRBV12-4,TRBJ2-2,NA,many,CASSLRQNTGELFF,TGTGCCAGCAGCCTTAGACAGAACACCGGGGAGCTGTTTTTT
TRBV28,TRBJ2-5,NA,few,CASKFSGASVETQYF,TGTGCCAGCAAATTTAGTGGGGCTAGCGTAGAGACCCAGTACTTC
TRBV6-1,TRBJ1-5,NA,NA,CASSEDRDQPQHF,TGTGCCAGCAGTGAAGACAGGGATCAGCCCCAGCATTTT
TRBV20-1,TRBJ2-5,NA,many,CSARDTRGETHGGQYF,TGCAGTGCTAGAGATACGCGAGGGGAGACCCACGGGGGCCAGTACTTC
TRBV7-2,TRBJ2-5,NA,many,CASSSPSFPETQYF,TGTGCCAGCAGCTCCCCTAGCTTTCCAGAGACCCAGTACTTC
TRBV9,TRBJ2-5,NA,many,CAASPREFQETQYF,TGTGCCGCCAGCCCACGAGAGTTTCAAGAGACCCAGTACTTC
TRBV2,TRBJ1-1,NA,many,CASIWENTEAFF,TGTGCCAGCATTTGGGAGAACACTGAAGCTTTCTTT
TRBV12-3/TRBV12-4,TRBJ2-7,NA,many,CASSFTGTYEQYF,TGTGCCAGCAGTTTTACAGGAACCTACGAGCAGTACTTC
TRBV20-1,TRBJ2-2,TRBD1,NA,CSASSGQGAYTGELFF,TGCAGTGCTAGTTCGGGACAGGGGGCCTACACCGGGGAGCTGTTTTTT
TRBV20-1,TRBJ1-1,NA,NA,CSARGVFF,TGCAGTGCTAGGGGAGTTTTCTTT
TRBV15,TRBJ2-7,TRBD2,many,CATSIPGLAGNYEQYF,TGTGCCACCAGCATCCCGGGACTAGCGGGGAACTACGAGCAGTACTTC
TRBV20-1,TRBJ1-6,TRBD1,many,CSANPGTGSKRNSPLHF,TGCAGTGCTAACCCCGGGACAGGCTCAAAAAGGAATTCACCCCTCCACTTT
TRBV30,TRBJ2-7,NA,many,CAWGRGYEQYF,TGTGCCTGGGGCCGGGGTTACGAGCAGTACTTC
TRBV12-3/TRBV12-4,TRBJ2-5,TRBD1,many,CASSRPDRAEETQYF,TGTGCCAGCAGCCGCCCCGACAGGGCCGAAGAGACCCAGTACTTC
TRBV11-2,TRBJ2-7,TRBD2,many,CASSLIRTSGGAGEQYF,TGTGCCAGCAGCTTAATCCGCACTAGCGGGGGGGCCGGTGAGCAGTACTTC
TRBV6-1,TRBJ1-6,TRBD1,many,CASRGADRFDSPLHF,TGTGCCAGCAGAGGAGCGGACAGGTTTGATTCACCCCTCCACTTT
TRBV6-5,TRBJ1-2,NA,NA,CASSLSGVENYGYTF,TGTGCCAGCAGTCTATCGGGGGTCGAGAACTATGGCTACACCTTC
TRBV12-3/TRBV12-4,TRBJ1-2,NA,many,CASTEGGVTNYGYTF,TGTGCCAGCACCGAGGGGGGAGTAACTAACTATGGCTACACCTTC
TRBV19,TRBJ1-5,NA,many,CASSDHRNQPQHF,TGTGCCAGTAGTGATCACCGTAATCAGCCCCAGCATTTT
TRBV27,TRBJ1-5,NA,many,CASSFSPGDNQPQHF,TGTGCCAGCAGTTTCAGTCCAGGGGACAATCAGCCCCAGCATTTT
TRBV6-5,TRBJ1-1,TRBD1,NA,CASSYLLRGRRTEAFF,TGTGCCAGCAGTTACTTGCTCAGGGGGCGAAGGACTGAAGCTTTCTTT
TRBV7-2,TRBJ1-2,NA,many,CASSLAIYGNYGYTF,TGTGCCAGCAGCTTAGCGATTTATGGGAACTATGGCTACACCTTC
TRBV30,TRBJ1-1,NA,few,CAWSVQGRTEAFF,TGTGCCTGGAGTGTACAGGGAAGAACTGAAGCTTTCTTT
TRBV28,TRBJ2-5,TRBD2,many,CASSPRERRGAQYF,TGTGCCAGCAGTCCCCGGGAGCGGCGGGGGGCCCAGTACTTC
TRBV28,TRBJ1-2,NA,many,CASKGQGPNRGYTF,TGTGCCAGCAAAGGGCAGGGCCCGAACCGTGGCTACACCTTC
TRBV11-3,TRBJ1-1,NA,many,CASSAKADTEAFF,TGTGCCAGCAGCGCTAAAGCGGACACTGAAGCTTTCTTT
TRBV2,TRBJ1-5,TRBD1,many,CASSPGQGYGNQPQHF,TGTGCCAGCAGCCCGGGACAGGGCTATGGCAATCAGCCCCAGCATTTT
TRBV7-3,TRBJ1-1,NA,many,CASSLTPYTEAFF,TGTGCCAGCAGCTTAACGCCATACACTGAAGCTTTCTTT
TRBV30,TRBJ1-1,NA,many,CAWSPPRGQGAFF,TGTGCCTGGAGTCCACCGAGGGGACAAGGAGCTTTCTTT
TRBV19,TRBJ2-2,NA,NA,CASSIGRVSDTGELVF,TGTGCCAGTAGTATAGGGCGGGTGTCGGACACCGGGGAGCTGGTTTTT
TRBV7-2,TRBJ1-5,TRBD1,many,CASSPPGDRAQPQHF,TGTGCCAGCAGCCCCCCCGGCGACAGGGCTCAGCCCCAGCATTTT
TRBV28,TRBJ1-3,NA,many,CASSGYLSGNTIYF,TGTGCCAGCAGTGGTTACCTCTCTGGAAACACCATATATTTT
TRBV15,TRBJ1-1,TRBD1,many,CATYRQGPPLNTEAFF,TGTGCCACCTACCGACAGGGCCCCCCGTTGAACACTGAAGCTTTCTTT
TRBV20-1,TRBJ2-5,TRBD2,many,CSAQGTSGRLETQYF,TGCAGTGCGCAAGGCACTAGCGGGAGGCTAGAGACCCAGTACTTC
TRBV5-8,TRBJ1-1,NA,few,CASSLRGYPEACF,TGTGCCAGCAGCTTGAGAGGTTATCCTGAAGCTTGCTTT
TRBV20-1,TRBJ1-2,NA,many,CSARGTGYGYTF,TGCAGTGCTAGAGGGACGGGCTATGGCTACACCTTC
TRBV29-1,TRBJ2-7,NA,many,CSVQSRDGHSYEQYF,TGCAGCGTTCAATCCCGGGACGGTCACTCCTACGAGCAGTACTTC
TRBV12-3/TRBV12-4,TRBJ1-6,NA,NA,CASGGQLNSPLHF,TGTGCCAGCGGTGGACAGTTGAATTCACCCCTCCACTTT
TRBV27,TRBJ2-2,TRBD2,many,CASSLSGRAGELFF,TGTGCCAGCAGTTTATCCGGGAGGGCCGGGGAGCTGTTTTTT
TRBV28,TRBJ1-6,TRBD1,NA,CASSKRQGRSPLHF,TGTGCCAGCAGTAAACGACAGGGGAGGTCACCCCTCCACTTT